This T cell receptor (beta chain) stems from a study of blood T cell repertoires in COVID-19. Study details: COVID-19 samples from acute and convalescent phases originated in the United States, Italy and Spain. T cells, B-cell-depleted T cells, or PBMCs provided the cDNA or gDNA that served as material.

In the study's own analysis: Reference gene primer amplification yielded estimated nucleated cell counts. The repertoire was sequenced with immunoSEQ multiplex PCR; TCRdb's copy has only in-frame clones and lacks some. D and trimming come from the DNA, and the V and J calls and clone size come from that table. The profile shows 100,000 or so clones, around 92% of them singletons. The CDR3 loop spans 12 amino acids. V was pared by 5 bases and J by 2 bases, with 4 bases between. The sequence derives from a woman aged 60-75 years with active COVID-19. The sample taken for sequencing was peripheral blood. The V gene is TRBV12-3 or TRBV12-4, the J gene TRBJ1-3; D remains unclear. CDR3 loop: CASSPAGNTIYF. The CDR3 nucleotides read TGTGCCAGCAGTCCAGCTGGAAACACCATATATTTT.